This T cell receptor (beta chain) originates from a study of shared clonotypes between healthy human individuals. The CDR3 totals 13 residues. V was pared by 2 bases and J by 5 bases, with 11 bases between. CDR1 is GTSNPN and CDR2 is SVGIG in the germline V gene (reference sequence). Sequenced by immunoSEQ multiplex PCR; TCRdb stores in-frame clones only, minus some. Among 950,000 to 1,100,000 clones listed, about 75% were seen once. The sequence derives from a man aged 18 to 30 in good health. The sample taken for sequencing was memory CD4+ T cells sorted from blood. The subset here: CD45RA-negative fraction. The J gene is TRBJ2-3, the V gene TRBV30; D ambiguous. The CDR3 region has the DNA TGTGCCTGGAGTCTCCGACCAGGAGATACGCAGTATTTT. Translation gives CAWSLRPGDTQYF.